These T cell receptor beta chains were read from a single sample in a study of blood T cell repertoires in COVID-19. The table came from immunoSEQ multiplex PCR; TCRdb's copy has only in-frame clones and leaves some out. Counted here are over 200,000 clones, 65% to 90% occurring once; the ten biggest clones make up 2% to 2.5%. The sample consisted of peripheral blood. These receptors were taken from a middle-aged man who had recovered from COVID-19. Each CDR3 is given with its conserved first and last residue. Each record gives: J gene, V gene, D gene, clone size, CDR3 DNA, CDR3 protein. A D gene is named only where the DNA matches it firmly. Where a row states a size, it is once, few, many or the class of an expanded clone; other rows omit it.

TRBJ2-5 TRBV5-5 - - TGTGCCAGCAGCTTGCCCCGTGACCAAGAGACCCAGTACTTC CASSLPRDQETQYF
TRBJ1-1 TRBV6-6 - - TGTGCCAGCAGTTACTCGCAGGGGTCTGGCACTGAAGCTTTCTTT CASSYSQGSGTEAFF
TRBJ1-2 TRBV11-2 - - TGTGCCAGCAGTTCAGTGGTCGGGTATGGCTACACCTTC CASSSVVGYGYTF
TRBJ2-5 TRBV6-2/TRBV6-3 TRBD1 - TGTGCCAGCAGCCCAGGGGGCCGGGAGACCCAGTACTTC CASSPGGRETQYF
TRBJ2-3 TRBV11-2 - once TGTGCCAGCAGGATATCGACTAGCACAGATACGCAGTATTTT CASRISTSTDTQYF
TRBJ2-3 TRBV9 - - TGTGCCAGCAGCGTAGACCCCAGAACAGATACGCAGTATTTT CASSVDPRTDTQYF
TRBJ1-2 TRBV15 - - TGTGCCACCAGCAGAGATCCGACAGTCTATGGCTACACCTTC CATSRDPTVYGYTF
TRBJ2-2 TRBV6-2/TRBV6-3 TRBD2 - TGTGCCAGCAGTTCGGGACTAGCGGGGAACTGGGAGCTGTTTTTT CASSSGLAGNWELFF
TRBJ2-6 TRBV6-2/TRBV6-3 - - TGTGCCAGCAGTTCCAGAGGGGGCTCTGGGGCCAACGTCCTGACTTTC CASSSRGGSGANVLTF
TRBJ2-2 TRBV19 TRBD1 - TGTGCCAGTACCCCGACAGGGGAAATCGGGGAGCTGTTTTTT CASTPTGEIGELFF
TRBJ1-5 TRBV19 - - TGTGCCAGCAGACAGGACCGCAATCAGCCCCAGCATTTT CASRQDRNQPQHF
TRBJ2-1 TRBV5-4 TRBD2 - TGTGCCAGCAGCTACCAGGGACTAGCGGGGGAGAGAGTCCCAAAGTTCTTC CASSYQGLAGERVPKFF
TRBJ1-3 TRBV30 - - TGTGCCTGGAGAGCGGGGACGATCGGAAACACCATATATTTT CAWRAGTIGNTIYF
TRBJ1-2 TRBV7-9 - - TGTGCCAGCAGCTTACTAGCGGATAGTGGCTACACCTTC CASSLLADSGYTF
TRBJ2-3 TRBV2 TRBD2 - TGTGCCAGCATGCGGGAGTGGGAAGATACGCAGTATTTT CASMREWEDTQYF
TRBJ1-5 TRBV4-3 - - TGCGCCAGCAGCCAAGACAGGGATAGCAATCAGCCCCAGCATTTT CASSQDRDSNQPQHF
TRBJ2-5 TRBV6-2/TRBV6-3 TRBD2 - TGTGCCAGCAGTTTAACTAGCGGGGGCCAAGAGACCCAGTACTTC CASSLTSGGQETQYF
TRBJ1-1 TRBV13 TRBD1 - TGTGCCAGCAGCTCTAGCATGGACAGGGTGGGATTGGCTGAAGCTTTCTTT CASSSSMDRVGLAEAFF
TRBJ1-1 TRBV7-2 - - TGTGCCAGCAGCTTAAGCAGGCCCACTGAAGCTTTCTTT CASSLSRPTEAFF
TRBJ1-2 TRBV5-1 - - TGCGCCAGCAGCATGGGAACTACCTATGGCTACACCTTC CASSMGTTYGYTF
TRBJ1-4 TRBV6-4 - - TGTGCCAGCAGCCCGGAGCGGGGAGAAAAACTGTTTTTT CASSPERGEKLFF
TRBJ2-7 TRBV30 - - TGTGCCTGGACCCCTGTAAGGGGCGAGCAGTACTTC CAWTPVRGEQYF
TRBJ2-5 TRBV12-3/TRBV12-4 - - TGTGCCAGCAGTTTAGGGGAGAAGGAGACCCAGTACTTC CASSLGEKETQYF
TRBJ2-3 TRBV7-2 - - TGTGCCAGCAGAGGAGGGGCCACAGATACGCAGTATTTT CASRGGATDTQYF
TRBJ2-7 TRBV27 TRBD1 - TGTGCCAGCAGGGGGACAGGGGGCGCCGGGTGGGAGCAGTACTTC CASRGTGGAGWEQYF
TRBJ2-1 TRBV10-3 TRBD1 - TGTGCCATCAGTTCATCGGGACAGGGAGATGAGCAGTTCTTC CAISSSGQGDEQFF
TRBJ2-7 TRBV19 TRBD2 - TGTGCCAGAGGCGAAGGGTCATCTTTTTTGAGCGGGGACTACGAGCAGTACTTC CARGEGSSFLSGDYEQYF
TRBJ2-5 TRBV5-5 TRBD2 - TGTGCCAGCAGCTTGGAAATCTCTAGCGGGCATTCACCTCAAGAGACCCAGTACTTC CASSLEISSGHSPQETQYF
TRBJ1-5 TRBV19 TRBD1 - TGTGCCAGTAGTACCAAAACAGGGGGCTTCCAGCATTTT CASSTKTGGFQHF
TRBJ2-7 TRBV10-1 - - TGCGCCAGCAGTATTAGTATTGACTCCTACGAGCAGTACTTC CASSISIDSYEQYF
TRBJ2-3 TRBV4-3 TRBD2 - TGCGCCAGCAGCCAAGGACTAGCGGGGGGAGGTCTGAGAGATACGCAGTATTTT CASSQGLAGGGLRDTQYF
TRBJ2-1 TRBV5-1 - - TGCGCCAGCAGCTTGGTGGGAGTCGATGAGCAGTTCTTC CASSLVGVDEQFF
TRBJ1-3 TRBV10-3 - once TGTGCCATCAGTGACGTTGGAAACACCATATATTTT CAISDVGNTIYF
TRBJ2-7 TRBV5-1 - - TGCGCCAGCAGCTTGGTGGCAGGCAGTAACTACGAGCAGTACTTC CASSLVAGSNYEQYF
TRBJ1-3 TRBV12-3/TRBV12-4 - - TGTGCCAGCAGGGAGGGGGGAAACACCATATATTTT CASREGGNTIYF
TRBJ1-2 TRBV21-1 - - TGTGCCAGCATGGATGGGAGCTTCCAAGGGGGCTACACCTTC CASMDGSFQGGYTF
TRBJ2-2 TRBV6-6 TRBD1 - TGTGCCAGCAGTTGGGGACAGGGTGACACCGGGGAGCTGTTTTTT CASSWGQGDTGELFF
TRBJ1-5 TRBV2 - - TGTGCCAGCCATCCGGGAATAAGCAATCAGCCCCAGCATTTT CASHPGISNQPQHF
TRBJ1-2 TRBV7-8 - few TGTGCCAGCAGCTTATCGCAGGGCGGAGGCTACACCTTC CASSLSQGGGYTF
TRBJ2-1 TRBV18 - - TGTGCCAGCTCACCACCGGTCACTGGCGGGTCCTACAATGAGCAGTTCTTC CASSPPVTGGSYNEQFF
TRBJ2-5 TRBV12-2 - once TGTGCAAGTCGCTTAGTATCGCGGCAGCAAGAGACCCAGTACTTC CASRLVSRQQETQYF
TRBJ2-5 TRBV9 TRBD2 - TGTGCCAGCAGCGTAGGGGCTAGCGGAGCACAAGAGACCCAGTACTTC CASSVGASGAQETQYF
TRBJ1-2 TRBV19 TRBD1 - TGTGCCAGTCACAGGGGATCTGGCTACACCTTC CASHRGSGYTF
TRBJ1-2 TRBV5-4 TRBD1 - TGTGCCAGCAGCCACGCCGGGACAGGGCACTATGGCTACACCTTC CASSHAGTGHYGYTF